This T cell receptor (beta chain) was recorded in a study of T cell changes during pregnancy in multiple sclerosis. Trimming removed 6 bases from V and 7 bases from J, with 22 bases in between. The CDR3 runs to 15 residues. Germline CDR1 MNHNS, CDR2 SASEGT. TCRdb keeps only in-frame clones here, not all; method: immunoSEQ multiplex PCR. Here the sample spans 50,000 to 75,000 clones, 90% to 95% being singletons. This specimen consisted of peripheral blood, obtained in the third trimester of pregnancy. This receptor was taken from a female donor in good health, enrolled as a control in a pregnancy study. This sequence joins TRBV6-1 and TRBJ2-7; D possibly corresponds to TRBD1 (8 bases). CDR3 in DNA: TGTGCCAGCAGCCTGACACAGGGGGGGACCGCGGAGCAGTACTTC. It codes for CASSLTQGGTAEQYF.